A single TCR beta chain is shown here with its context. The data are from a study of T cell changes during pregnancy in multiple sclerosis. Method: immunoSEQ multiplex PCR; TCRdb's copy keeps in-frame clones and lacks some. The sample records 50,000 to 65,000 clones, around 97% being singletons. V was pared by 5 bases and J by 0 bases, with 13 bases of the junction left unmatched. Germline lookup yields CDR1 SEHNR and CDR2 FQNEAQ (reference sequence). This CDR3 comprises 17 residues. The chain links TRBV7-9 to TRBJ2-7; 7 bases fit TRBD1. The source was CD8+ T cells from peripheral blood mononuclear cells, collected after pregnancy. This TCR derives from a female donor with multiple sclerosis, enrolled in a pregnancy study. The CDR3 region is CASSIRDSPRSSYEQYF. The DNA of the CDR3 is TGTGCCAGCAGCATCCGGGACAGCCCCCGGAGCTCCTACGAGCAGTACTTC. The full variable domain, with the rest looked up from reference TRBV7-9 and TRBJ2-7, is DTGVSQNPRHKITKRGQNVTFRCDPISEHNRLYWYRQTLGQGPEFLTYFQNEAQLEKSRLLSDRFSAERPKGSFSTLEIQRTEQGDSAMYLCASSIRDSPRSSYEQYFGPGTRLTVT.